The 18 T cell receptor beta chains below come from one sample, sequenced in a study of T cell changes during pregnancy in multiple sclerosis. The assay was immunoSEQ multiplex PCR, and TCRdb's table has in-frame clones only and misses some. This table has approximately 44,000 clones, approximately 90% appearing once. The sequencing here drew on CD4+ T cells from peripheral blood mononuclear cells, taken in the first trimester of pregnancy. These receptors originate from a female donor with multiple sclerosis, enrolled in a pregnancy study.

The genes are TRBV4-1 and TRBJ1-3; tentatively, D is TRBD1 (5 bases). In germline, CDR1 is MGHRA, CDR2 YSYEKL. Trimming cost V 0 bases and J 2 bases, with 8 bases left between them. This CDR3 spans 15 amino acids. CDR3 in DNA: TGCGCCAGCAGCCAAGATTGGGGGGCTGGAAACACCATATATTTT. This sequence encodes CASSQDWGAGNTIYF.

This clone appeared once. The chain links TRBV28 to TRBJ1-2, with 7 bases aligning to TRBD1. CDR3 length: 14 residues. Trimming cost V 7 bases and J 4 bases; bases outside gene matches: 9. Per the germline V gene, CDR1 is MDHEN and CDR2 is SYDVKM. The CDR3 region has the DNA TGTGCCAGCAACCACAGGGGAGTTGGCTATGGCTACACCTTC. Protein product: CASNHRGVGYGYTF.

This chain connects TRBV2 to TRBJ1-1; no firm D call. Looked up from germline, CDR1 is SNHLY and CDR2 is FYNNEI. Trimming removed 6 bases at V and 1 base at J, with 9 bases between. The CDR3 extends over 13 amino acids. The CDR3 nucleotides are TGTGCCAGCAGCGAACTACCGAACACTGAAGCTTTCTTT. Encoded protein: CASSELPNTEAFF.

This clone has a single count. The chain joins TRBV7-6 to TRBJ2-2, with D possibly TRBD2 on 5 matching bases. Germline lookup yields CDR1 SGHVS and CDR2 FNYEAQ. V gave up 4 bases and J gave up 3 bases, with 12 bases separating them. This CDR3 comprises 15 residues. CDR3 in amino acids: CASSSTTGHTGELFF. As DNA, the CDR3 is TGTGCCAGCAGCTCGACTACGGGCCACACCGGGGAGCTGTTTTTT.

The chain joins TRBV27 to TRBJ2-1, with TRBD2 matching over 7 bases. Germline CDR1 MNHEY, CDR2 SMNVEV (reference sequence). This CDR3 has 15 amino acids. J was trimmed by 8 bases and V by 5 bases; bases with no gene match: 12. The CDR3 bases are TGTGCCAGCAGTCCCCTCCAGGGCGGGAGCGATGAGCAGTTCTTC. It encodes CASSPLQGGSDEQFF.

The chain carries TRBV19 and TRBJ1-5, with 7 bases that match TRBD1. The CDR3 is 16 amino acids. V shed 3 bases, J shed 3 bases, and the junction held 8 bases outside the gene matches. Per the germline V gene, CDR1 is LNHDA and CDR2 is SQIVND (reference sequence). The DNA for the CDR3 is TGTGCCAGTAGTATTCGACAGGGTAGTAACAATCAGCCCCAGCATTTT. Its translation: CASSIRQGSNNQPQHF.

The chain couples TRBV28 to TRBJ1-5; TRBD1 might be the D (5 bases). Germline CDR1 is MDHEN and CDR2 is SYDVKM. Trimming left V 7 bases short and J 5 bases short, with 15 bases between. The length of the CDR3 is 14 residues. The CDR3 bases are TGTGCCAGCACAGGCGGGGGGTCCCATCAGCCCCAGCATTTT. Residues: CASTGGGSHQPQHF.

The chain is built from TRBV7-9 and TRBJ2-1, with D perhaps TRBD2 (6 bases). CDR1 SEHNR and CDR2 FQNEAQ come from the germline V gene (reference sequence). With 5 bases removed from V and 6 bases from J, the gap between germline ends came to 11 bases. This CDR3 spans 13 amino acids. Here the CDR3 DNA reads TGTGCCAGCAGCGTCGGGGGAGGCAATGAGCAGTTCTTC. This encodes CASSVGGGNEQFF.

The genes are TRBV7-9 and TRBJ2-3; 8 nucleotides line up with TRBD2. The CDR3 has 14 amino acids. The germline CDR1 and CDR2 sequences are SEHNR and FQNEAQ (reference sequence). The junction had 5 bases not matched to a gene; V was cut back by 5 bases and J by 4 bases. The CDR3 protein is CASSPGLAADTQYF. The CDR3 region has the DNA TGTGCCAGCAGCCCTGGACTAGCAGCAGATACGCAGTATTTT.

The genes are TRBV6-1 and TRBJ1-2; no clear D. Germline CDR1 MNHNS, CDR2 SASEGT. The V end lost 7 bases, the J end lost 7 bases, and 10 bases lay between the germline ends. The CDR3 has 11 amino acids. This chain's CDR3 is CASTENFGYTF. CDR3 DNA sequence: TGTGCCAGCACCGAGAATTTTGGCTACACCTTC.

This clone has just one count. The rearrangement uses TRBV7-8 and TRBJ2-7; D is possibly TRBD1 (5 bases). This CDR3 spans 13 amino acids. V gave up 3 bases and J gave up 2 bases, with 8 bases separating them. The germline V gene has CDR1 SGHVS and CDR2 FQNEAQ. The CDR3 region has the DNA TGTGCCAGCAGCTTCGGACAAACCTACGAGCAGTACTTC. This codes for CASSFGQTYEQYF.

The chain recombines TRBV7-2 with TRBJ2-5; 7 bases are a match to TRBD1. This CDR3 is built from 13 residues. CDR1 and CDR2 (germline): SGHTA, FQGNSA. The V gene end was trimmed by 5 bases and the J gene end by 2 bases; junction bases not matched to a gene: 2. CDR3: CASSRGQQETQYF. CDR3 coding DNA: TGTGCCAGCAGCCGGGGACAGCAAGAGACCCAGTACTTC.

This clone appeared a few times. The CDR3, as DNA: TGTGCCAGTAGTGTACAGGGGGCGTATGGCTACACCTTC. It is translated as CASSVQGAYGYTF. The rearrangement joins TRBV19 to TRBJ1-2, with 9 bases matching TRBD1. The germline V gene has CDR1 LNHDA and CDR2 SQIVND (reference sequence). This CDR3 contains 13 residues. V lost 5 bases, J lost 5 bases, and 3 bases stayed unmatched. The full variable domain, with the rest looked up from reference TRBV19 and TRBJ1-2, is DGGITQSPKYLFRKEGQNVTLSCEQNLNHDAMYWYRQDPGQGLRLIYYSQIVNDFQKGDIAEGYSVSREKKESFPLTVTSAQKNPTAFYLCASSVQGAYGYTFGSGTRLTVV.

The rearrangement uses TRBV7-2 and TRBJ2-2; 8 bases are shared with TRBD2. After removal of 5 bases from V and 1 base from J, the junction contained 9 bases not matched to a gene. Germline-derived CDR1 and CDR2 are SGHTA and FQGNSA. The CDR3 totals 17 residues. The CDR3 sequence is CASSPLLLAGNTGELFF. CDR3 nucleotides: TGTGCCAGCAGCCCACTTCTCCTAGCGGGGAACACCGGGGAGCTGTTTTTT.

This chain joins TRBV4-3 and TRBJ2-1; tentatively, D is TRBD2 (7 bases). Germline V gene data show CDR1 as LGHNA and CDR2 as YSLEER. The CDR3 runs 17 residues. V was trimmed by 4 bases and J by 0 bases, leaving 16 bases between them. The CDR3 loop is CASSRGPAGSSYNEQFF. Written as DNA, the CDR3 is TGCGCCAGCAGCCGGGGGCCAGCGGGGAGCTCCTACAATGAGCAGTTCTTC.

The CDR3: CASSPGQGSFVSYGYTF. In nucleotides, the CDR3 is TGTGCCAGCAGCCCGGGACAGGGGTCCTTTGTGTCCTATGGCTACACCTTC. This chain connects TRBV5-6 to TRBJ1-2, with 10 nucleotides matching TRBD1. V lost 4 bases and J lost 4; bases outside the gene matches: 13. Germline V lookup: CDR1 SGHDT, CDR2 YYEEEE. This CDR3 spans 17 amino acids.

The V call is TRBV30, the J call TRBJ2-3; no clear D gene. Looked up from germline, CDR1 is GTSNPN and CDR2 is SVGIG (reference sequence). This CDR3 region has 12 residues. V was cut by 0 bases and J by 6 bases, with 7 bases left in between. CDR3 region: CAWSVLVDTQYF. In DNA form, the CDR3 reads TGTGCCTGGAGTGTACTCGTCGATACGCAGTATTTT. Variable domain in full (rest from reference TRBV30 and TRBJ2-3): SQTIHQWPATLVQPVGSPLSLECTVEGTSNPNLYWYRQAAGRGLQLLFYSVGIGQISSEVPQNLSASRPQDRQFILSSKKLLLSDSGFYLCAWSVLVDTQYFGPGTRLTVL.

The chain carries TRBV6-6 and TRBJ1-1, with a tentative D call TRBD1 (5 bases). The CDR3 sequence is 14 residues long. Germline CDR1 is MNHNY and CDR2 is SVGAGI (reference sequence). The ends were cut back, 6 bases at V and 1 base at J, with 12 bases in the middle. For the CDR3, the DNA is TGTGCCAGCAGGGGCAGGGAATCGAACACTGAAGCTTTCTTT. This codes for CASRGRESNTEAFF.